The clone carrying this T cell receptor (beta chain) has just a few counts. These data come from a study of blood T cells in healthy people across ages. The use of a sample-barcoded 5' primer and a J-beta primer mix characterized a second PCR of about 7 to 12 cycles. In TCRdb, the 5' RACE reads were re-called with MiXCR into one record per CDR3 protein. The sample has around 900,000 distinct CDR3 sequences, roughly 50% seen once. Donors were healthy Caucasian individuals from Russia aged about 6 to 95. Isolation of PBMCs gave at least 7 million cells per sample. Per individual sample, total RNA of at least 5.5 micrograms was extracted. Germline CDR1 KGHSH, CDR2 LQKENI. The CDR3 loop spans 12 amino acids.

This chain links TRBV18 with TRBJ2-4; 9 nucleotides align to TRBD1. Gene TRBJ2-7 matches the end of the DNA better, so the J call may be wrong. Sequencing used blood. The TCR originated in a woman aged 60-75 years in good health. CDR3 protein: CASRDRAHEQYF. The CDR3 nucleotides are TGTGCCAGTCGGGACAGGGCCCACGAGCAGTACTTC.